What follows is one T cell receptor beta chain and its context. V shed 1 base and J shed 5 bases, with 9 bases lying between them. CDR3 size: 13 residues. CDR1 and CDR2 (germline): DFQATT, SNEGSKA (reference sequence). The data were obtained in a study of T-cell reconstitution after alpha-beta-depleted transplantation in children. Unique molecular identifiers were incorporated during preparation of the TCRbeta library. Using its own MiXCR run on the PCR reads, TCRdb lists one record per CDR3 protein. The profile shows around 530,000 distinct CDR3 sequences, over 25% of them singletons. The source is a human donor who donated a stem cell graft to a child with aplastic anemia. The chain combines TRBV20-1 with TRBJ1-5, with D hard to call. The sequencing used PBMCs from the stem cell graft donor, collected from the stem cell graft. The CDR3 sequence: CSARGPGHQPQHF. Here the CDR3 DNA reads TGCAGTGCTAGAGGCCCAGGCCATCAGCCCCAGCATTTT.